This T cell receptor beta chain derives from a study of shared T cell receptors in the human thymus. This CDR3 spans 16 amino acids. V lost 3 bases and J 7 bases, leaving 19 bases between the germline ends. CDR1 SGDLS and CDR2 YYNGEE come from the germline V gene. TCRdb keeps only in-frame clones here, not all; method: immunoSEQ multiplex PCR. The table has 720,000 or so clones, approximately 85% seen once. The same specimen was also included in a second study, on human thymus T cells. That publication notes: Corrective surgery for congenital heart defects was being performed on the healthy Finnish infants who were the donors. What appeared biased in thymic and blood repertoires was the usage of V and J genes. Related research has reported that thymic repertoires overlap highly among unrelated individuals.

This chain joins TRBV9 and TRBJ1-4, with a tentative D call TRBD1 (6 bases). Specimen: thymocytes. This receptor was obtained from a girl in the first two years of life with a congenital heart defect. CDR3 sequence reads: CASSGMTQGLGEKLFF. In DNA, the CDR3 is TGTGCCAGCAGCGGGATGACCCAGGGGTTGGGTGAAAAACTGTTTTTT.